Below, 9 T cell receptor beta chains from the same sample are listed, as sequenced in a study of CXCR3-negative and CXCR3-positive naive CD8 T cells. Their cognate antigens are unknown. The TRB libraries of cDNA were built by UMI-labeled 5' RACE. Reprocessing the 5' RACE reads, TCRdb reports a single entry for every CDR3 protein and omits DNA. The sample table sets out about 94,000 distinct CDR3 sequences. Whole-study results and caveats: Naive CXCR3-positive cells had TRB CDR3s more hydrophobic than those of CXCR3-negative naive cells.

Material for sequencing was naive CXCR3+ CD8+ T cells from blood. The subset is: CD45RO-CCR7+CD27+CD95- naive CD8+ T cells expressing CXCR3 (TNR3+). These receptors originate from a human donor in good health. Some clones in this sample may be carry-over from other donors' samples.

CDR3 amino acids: CARGSSRNYGYTF. This rearrangement joins TRBV7-2 to TRBJ1-2. This CDR3 contains 13 residues. Germline CDR1 SGHTA, CDR2 FQGNSA.

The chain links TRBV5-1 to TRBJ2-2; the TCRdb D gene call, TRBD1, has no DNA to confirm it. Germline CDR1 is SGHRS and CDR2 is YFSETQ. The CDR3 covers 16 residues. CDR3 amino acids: CASAWRGGPDTGELFF.

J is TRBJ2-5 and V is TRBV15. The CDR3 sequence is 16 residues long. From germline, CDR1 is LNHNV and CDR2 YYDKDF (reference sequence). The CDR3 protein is CATRREGWLGRETQYF.

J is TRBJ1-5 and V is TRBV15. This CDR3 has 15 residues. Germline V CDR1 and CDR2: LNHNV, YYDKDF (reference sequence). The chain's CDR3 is CATSRDLAVNQPQHF.

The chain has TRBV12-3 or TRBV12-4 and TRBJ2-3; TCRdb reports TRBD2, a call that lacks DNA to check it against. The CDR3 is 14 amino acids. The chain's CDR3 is CASSFRGALDTQYF.

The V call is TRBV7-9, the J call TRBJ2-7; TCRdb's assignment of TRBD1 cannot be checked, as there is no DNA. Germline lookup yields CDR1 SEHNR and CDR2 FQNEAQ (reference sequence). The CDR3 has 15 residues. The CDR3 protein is CASSIGGGFSYEQYF.

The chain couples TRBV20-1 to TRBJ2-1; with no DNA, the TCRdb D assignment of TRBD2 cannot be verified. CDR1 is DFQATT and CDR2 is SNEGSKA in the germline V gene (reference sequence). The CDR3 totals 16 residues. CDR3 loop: CSARDTSESFYNEQFF.

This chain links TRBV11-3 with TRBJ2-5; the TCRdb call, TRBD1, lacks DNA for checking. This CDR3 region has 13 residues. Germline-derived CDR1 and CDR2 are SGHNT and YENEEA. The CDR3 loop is CASSLDGGETQYF. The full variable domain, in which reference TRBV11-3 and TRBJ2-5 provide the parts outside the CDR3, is EAGVVQSPRYKIIEKKQPVAFWCNPISGHNTLYWYLQNLGQGPELLIRYENEEAVDDSQLPKDRFSAERLKGVDSTLKIQPAELGDSAVYLCASSLDGGETQYFGPGTRLLVL.

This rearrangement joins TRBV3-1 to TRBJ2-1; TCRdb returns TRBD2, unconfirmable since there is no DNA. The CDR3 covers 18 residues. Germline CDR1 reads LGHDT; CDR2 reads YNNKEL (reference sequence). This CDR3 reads CASSREGLADNSYNEQFF.